This is a list of T cell receptor beta chains from one sample in a study of blood T cell repertoires in COVID-19. Sequencing used immunoSEQ multiplex PCR; TCRdb keeps in-frame clones, though not all of them. The table includes roughly 75,000 clones, roughly 70% detected once. Sequencing used peripheral blood. The source of these receptors is a human donor with acute or convalescent COVID-19. The donor label of this sample is uncertain. Both conserved end residues are part of each CDR3. Fields, in order: clone size, J gene, D gene, V gene, CDR3 DNA, CDR3 protein. The D gene is left open where the match is weak. Size values are once, few and many counts, or a class for expanded clones, and some rows have none.

few,TRBJ2-2,.,TRBV4-2,TGTGCCAGCAGCCAAGATCCCTACGAACAGGGCGGGGAGCTGTTTTTT,CASSQDPYEQGGELFF
.,TRBJ1-5,.,TRBV28,TGTGCCAGCAGACCGGGAGGGCAGCCCCAGCATTTT,CASRPGGQPQHF
.,TRBJ1-5,.,TRBV7-9,TGTGCCAGCAGCTTAGACGGAGCCTTAAGGCCCCAGCATTTT,CASSLDGALRPQHF
.,TRBJ2-3,.,TRBV7-7,TGTGCTAGCAGCTTTCAGCAGGGCGATACGCAGTATTTT,CASSFQQGDTQYF
.,TRBJ2-6,.,TRBV4-3,TGCGCCAGCAGCCAAGATTGGGCAGGATCAACTGGGGCCAACGTCCTGACTTTC,CASSQDWAGSTGANVLTF
.,TRBJ2-3,.,TRBV3-1/TRBV3-2,TGTGCCAGCAGCCTAAGCTCCCGCAGCGGGCTGCGCACAGATACGCAGTATTTT,CASSLSSRSGLRTDTQYF
.,TRBJ1-1,TRBD1,TRBV5-5,TGTGCCAGCAGCTTGTCGTATGGGACAGGGGTGAACACTGAAGCTTTCTTT,CASSLSYGTGVNTEAFF
.,TRBJ2-1,.,TRBV27,TGTGCCAGCAGTTTATACCCCGACAGCCACACCGAGCAGTTCTTC,CASSLYPDSHTEQFF
.,TRBJ2-3,TRBD1,TRBV5-8,TGTGCCAGCAGCTTTGGAGGGACAGGGGGCTCAGATACGCAGTATTTT,CASSFGGTGGSDTQYF
.,TRBJ2-1,.,TRBV7-2,TGTGCCAGCAGCTTACCTCAGGTTGAGCAGTTCTTC,CASSLPQVEQFF
.,TRBJ2-5,TRBD2,TRBV4-2,TGTGCCAGCAGCCAAGCAGTCACTAGCGGGTTTCAAGAGACCCAGTACTTC,CASSQAVTSGFQETQYF
once,TRBJ2-7,TRBD2,TRBV30,TGTGCCTGGAGTCCCTCCCGGACTAGCGGTTCCTACGAGCAGTACTTC,CAWSPSRTSGSYEQYF
.,TRBJ1-1,TRBD1,TRBV7-2,TGTGCCAGCAGCTCCCGGGACAGGGCGACTGAAGCTTTCTTT,CASSSRDRATEAFF
.,TRBJ2-2,TRBD2,TRBV9,TGTGCCAGCAGCATGGGACTAGCGGGGGCCGGGGAGCTGTTTTTT,CASSMGLAGAGELFF
.,TRBJ2-2,TRBD1,TRBV19,TGTGCCAGTAGTTCACGACAGGGGCCCGGCGGGGAGCTGTTTTTT,CASSSRQGPGGELFF
.,TRBJ2-3,.,TRBV28,TGTGCCAGCAGCTGGGGGCGGGATACGCAGTATTTT,CASSWGRDTQYF
.,TRBJ2-7,.,TRBV6-2/TRBV6-3,TGTGCCAGCAGCCTGACTAACGACTACGAGCAGTACTTC,CASSLTNDYEQYF
.,TRBJ2-7,TRBD2,TRBV28,TGTGCCAGCAGGGGACTAGCGGGAATCTACGAGCAGTACTTC,CASRGLAGIYEQYF
once,TRBJ1-6,.,TRBV18,TGTGCCAGCTCACTGGCAGAGGGTAATTCACCCCTCCACTTT,CASSLAEGNSPLHF
.,TRBJ2-2,.,TRBV19,TGTGCCAGTATCGCGGAGGGCTACACCGGGGAGCTGTTTTTT,CASIAEGYTGELFF
.,TRBJ2-7,.,TRBV6-5,TGTGCCAGCAGTCCGTCTCTGCGAGGCTACGAGCAGTACTTC,CASSPSLRGYEQYF
few,TRBJ2-1,.,TRBV2,TGTGCCAGCAGTGAACGGGGTCCCTACAATGAGCAGTTCTTC,CASSERGPYNEQFF